This entry describes one T cell receptor (beta chain). Its target is not known. J lost 4 bases, V lost 4 bases, and 7 bases had no gene match. In germline, CDR1 is SGHTA, CDR2 FQGNSA. The CDR3 contains 15 residues. The PCR was carried out with 60 Vbeta primers and 13 Jbeta primers. Generated by immunoSEQ multiplex PCR, the TCRdb table keeps only in-frame clones and is missing some. Seen here are 35,000 to 55,000 clones, about 78% observed once, and the top ten hold less than 3.5%. This entry belongs to a study of cytomegalovirus exposure and HLA in healthy donors. Notes on the study in general: Later genetic work tied a missense DCLRE1C variant to beta-chain V and J trimming.

The sequencing sample was made of PBMCs. This TCR was sampled from a woman aged 25-40 years in good health and CMV-seronegative. The chain couples TRBV7-2 to TRBJ2-1, with 7 bases fitting TRBD2. CDR3 loop: CASSSSQRGYNEQFF. CDR3 DNA sequence: TGTGCCAGCAGCTCGTCTCAGCGGGGATACAATGAGCAGTTCTTC. Variable domain in full (rest from reference TRBV7-2 and TRBJ2-1): GAGVSQSPSNKVTEKGKDVELRCDPISGHTALYWYRQSLGQGLEFLIYFQGNSAPDKSGLPSDRFSAERTGGSVSTLTIQRTQQEDSAVYLCASSSSQRGYNEQFFGPGTRLTVL.